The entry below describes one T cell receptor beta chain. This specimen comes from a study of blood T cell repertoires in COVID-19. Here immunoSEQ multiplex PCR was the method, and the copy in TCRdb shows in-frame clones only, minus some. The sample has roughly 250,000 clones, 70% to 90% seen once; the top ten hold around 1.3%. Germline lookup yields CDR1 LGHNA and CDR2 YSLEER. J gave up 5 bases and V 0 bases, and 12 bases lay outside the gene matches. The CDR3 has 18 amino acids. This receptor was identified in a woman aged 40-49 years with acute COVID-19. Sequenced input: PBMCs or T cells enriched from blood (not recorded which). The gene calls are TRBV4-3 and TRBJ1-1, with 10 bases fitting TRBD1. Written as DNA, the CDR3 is TGCGCCAGCAGCCAAGAAATAGATCGGACAGGGGGTTTTACTGAAGCTTTCTTT. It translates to CASSQEIDRTGGFTEAFF.